The rows below give T cell receptor beta chains drawn from one sample of a study of blood T cell repertoires in COVID-19. Some clones are missing from TCRdb's copy, which holds only in-frame ones; the method was immunoSEQ multiplex PCR. The sample consists of roughly 700,000 clones, 90% of them appearing once. The sample was peripheral blood. The source is a young woman with acute or convalescent COVID-19. Both conserved end residues are part of each CDR3. A D gene is named only where the DNA matches it firmly. Only part of the rows carry a size: once, few, many, or a class if the clone is expanded.

j_call d_call v_call clone_size cdr3_aa cdr3_nt
TRBJ2-3 TRBD2 TRBV7-8 . CASSLARLAGGLGSTDTQYF TGTGCCAGCAGCTTAGCGCGTCTAGCGGGGGGGCTTGGTAGCACAGATACGCAGTATTTT
TRBJ1-2 . TRBV20-1 once CSSIGYGGYTF TGCAGTTCAATAGGTTACGGGGGCTACACCTTC
TRBJ1-2 . TRBV19 . CASIQTGESYGYTF TGTGCCAGTATTCAGACAGGTGAGAGCTATGGCTACACCTTC
TRBJ1-5 . TRBV2 . CASRSRSNQPQHF TGTGCCAGCAGATCTAGGAGCAATCAGCCCCAGCATTTT
TRBJ1-6 . TRBV5-4 once CASSSDSLGTLHF TGTGCCAGCAGCTCCGACAGCTTAGGGACCCTCCACTTT
TRBJ1-1 TRBD1 TRBV30 . CAWAFRGQGDTEAFF TGTGCCTGGGCGTTCCGAGGACAGGGAGACACTGAAGCTTTCTTT
TRBJ2-7 . TRBV28 . CASSSGPFREQYF TGTGCCAGCAGTTCAGGGCCCTTCCGGGAGCAGTACTTC
TRBJ1-5 . TRBV7-2 . CASSFDYNINQPQHF TGTGCCAGCAGCTTTGATTACAATATCAATCAGCCCCAGCATTTT
TRBJ1-4 TRBD1 TRBV5-1 . CASSGQGEEKLFF TGCGCCAGCAGCGGACAGGGCGAAGAAAAACTGTTTTTT
TRBJ1-1 . TRBV5-5 few CASTPPGLAEAFF TGTGCCAGCACCCCTCCAGGGCTGGCTGAAGCTTTCTTT
TRBJ1-3 . TRBV6-5 . CASSPLSGNTIYF TGTGCCAGCAGTCCCCTCTCTGGAAACACCATATATTTT
TRBJ1-2 TRBD1 TRBV7-9 . CASSWFQGAEGYTF TGTGCCAGCAGCTGGTTTCAGGGGGCGGAAGGCTACACCTTC
TRBJ1-3 . TRBV29-1 . CSVATVRTGNTIYF TGCAGCGTTGCAACAGTTAGGACTGGAAACACCATATATTTT
TRBJ1-2 . TRBV9 . CASSGTGTNYGYTF TGTGCCAGCAGCGGGACTGGTACTAACTATGGCTACACCTTC
TRBJ2-6 . TRBV5-6 . CASSGRYSGANVLTF TGTGCCAGCAGCGGCAGGTACTCTGGGGCCAACGTCCTGACTTTC
TRBJ2-4 TRBD1 TRBV19 . CASSPGQGKNIQYF TGTGCCAGTAGCCCCGGACAGGGGAAAAACATTCAGTACTTC
TRBJ1-2 . TRBV29-1 . CSASDSTNYGYTF TGCAGCGCATCGGACAGTACAAACTATGGCTACACCTTC
TRBJ1-2 TRBD1 TRBV27 . CASSLRQGAGYGYTF TGTGCCAGCAGTCTAAGACAGGGGGCGGGATATGGCTACACCTTC
TRBJ1-1 . TRBV7-9 . CASSLGSWETGTNTEAFF TGTGCCAGCAGCTTAGGTTCATGGGAGACAGGAACGAACACTGAAGCTTTCTTT
TRBJ1-5 TRBD1 TRBV2 few CASRPGQGQQPQHF TGTGCCAGCAGACCGGGACAGGGACAACAGCCCCAGCATTTT
TRBJ1-1 . TRBV19 . CASSIGPIHTEAFF TGTGCCAGTAGTATAGGGCCAATTCACACTGAAGCTTTCTTT
TRBJ1-4 TRBD1 TRBV15 . CATSRDRGQGSEKLFF TGTGCCACCAGCAGAGATCGGGGACAGGGATCTGAAAAACTGTTTTTT
TRBJ1-2 . TRBV6-1 . CASSKLSEQNYGYTF TGTGCCAGCAGTAAACTTTCTGAGCAAAACTATGGCTACACCTTC
TRBJ1-5 . TRBV6-1 . CASSEAGAEPQHF TGTGCCAGCAGTGAAGCGGGGGCAGAGCCCCAGCATTTT
TRBJ1-2 TRBD1 TRBV14 . CASSPRTGDGYTF TGTGCCAGCAGCCCCCGGACAGGGGATGGCTACACCTTC
TRBJ2-1 TRBD2 TRBV10-3 . CAISRTSGGAYNEQFF TGTGCCATCAGCAGGACTAGCGGGGGGGCTTACAATGAGCAGTTCTTC
TRBJ2-5 . TRBV29-1 . CSVQGTQIETQYF TGCAGCGTTCAAGGAACACAGATAGAGACCCAGTACTTC
TRBJ2-1 TRBD2 TRBV10-3 once CAISERRLAGGPEQFF TGTGCCATCAGTGAGCGCAGACTAGCGGGGGGGCCAGAGCAGTTCTTC
TRBJ1-2 TRBD1 TRBV6-5 . CASRLQGASYGYTF TGTGCCAGCAGACTGCAGGGGGCTAGCTATGGCTACACCTTC
TRBJ1-2 . TRBV7-2 . CASSPEGQSPGGYTF TGTGCCAGCAGCCCGGAGGGGCAGTCCCCGGGGGGCTACACCTTC
TRBJ2-7 . TRBV7-6 . CASSFPGDYEQYF TGTGCCAGCAGCTTTCCAGGGGACTACGAGCAGTACTTC
TRBJ1-4 TRBD1 TRBV24-1 . CATSQTGKDEKLFF TGTGCCACCAGCCAGACAGGGAAGGATGAAAAACTGTTTTTT
TRBJ1-1 . TRBV30 . CAWDLRMNTEAFF TGTGCCTGGGACCTCAGGATGAACACTGAAGCTTTCTTT
TRBJ2-7 TRBD2 TRBV7-9 . CASSHILAGGRFEQYF TGTGCCAGCAGCCACATACTAGCGGGGGGGCGCTTCGAGCAGTACTTC
TRBJ1-5 . TRBV7-2 . CASSPELYSNQPQHF TGTGCCAGCAGCCCTGAACTCTATAGCAATCAGCCCCAGCATTTT
TRBJ2-1 TRBD1 TRBV5-1 . CASSLGQGASEQFF TGCGCCAGCAGCTTGGGCCAGGGGGCGAGTGAGCAGTTCTTC
TRBJ1-5 TRBD1 TRBV5-4 . CASSSDRGLNQPQHF TGTGCCAGCAGCTCGGACAGGGGCCTCAATCAGCCCCAGCATTTT
TRBJ2-7 TRBD2 TRBV7-6 . CASTLTGGSGGEQYF TGTGCCAGCACTCTTACTGGGGGGTCGGGGGGAGAGCAGTACTTC
TRBJ1-2 TRBD1 TRBV5-1 . CASSLSNPGQGYGYTF TGCGCCAGCAGCTTGTCCAATCCCGGACAGGGCTATGGCTACACCTTC
TRBJ1-4 . TRBV6-6 . CASRRTEDREKLFF TGTGCCAGCAGACGGACAGAGGACCGGGAAAAACTGTTTTTT
TRBJ1-1 . TRBV18 . CASSPLIGGTEAFF TGTGCCAGCTCACCACTCATCGGGGGCACTGAAGCTTTCTTT
TRBJ1-2 . TRBV30 . CAWSVRHSNYGYTF TGTGCCTGGAGTGTACGACACTCCAACTATGGCTACACCTTC
TRBJ1-2 . TRBV29-1 . CSDLNWRDGRGYGYTF TGCAGCGACCTAAATTGGCGCGACGGGCGGGGCTATGGCTACACCTTC
TRBJ1-2 TRBD1 TRBV28 . CASSSGTGFYGYTF TGTGCCAGCAGTTCCGGGACAGGGTTCTATGGCTACACCTTC
TRBJ1-1 . TRBV10-2 . CASSIRQGNTEAFF TGCGCCAGCAGTATCCGCCAGGGGAATACTGAAGCTTTCTTT
TRBJ2-7 TRBD1 TRBV5-1 few CASSLYRGEYEQYF TGCGCCAGCAGCTTGTACAGGGGTGAGTACGAGCAGTACTTC
TRBJ2-1 . TRBV5-1 . CASSEAPSSYNEQFF TGCGCCAGCAGCGAGGCCCCGAGCTCCTACAATGAGCAGTTCTTC
TRBJ1-4 TRBD1 TRBV28 . CASSLWGQGVNEKLFF TGTGCCAGCAGTTTGTGGGGACAGGGGGTCAATGAAAAACTGTTTTTT
TRBJ1-1 . TRBV19 . CASRLGRANTEAFF TGTGCCAGCCGCCTGGGCAGGGCTAACACTGAAGCTTTCTTT